The 18 T cell receptor beta chains below all came from one sample that was sequenced in a study of T cells in Graves' hyperthyroidism and ophthalmopathy. Amplification targeted TCR beta CDR3 regions from RNA transcripts. Primed by the HTBI set, a first-round RT-PCR was run on the TCR CDR3. Each CDR3 protein is one row after TCRdb ran MiXCR on the multiplex PCR reads. The sample carries fewer than 450,000 distinct CDR3 sequences, about 17% recorded once. Sequencing was carried out using blood. These TCRs come from a woman in her 30s with Graves' hyperthyroidism that later progressed to Graves' ophthalmopathy.

The rearrangement joins TRBV6-2 or TRBV6-3 to TRBJ2-7; 9 bases agree with TRBD2. After removal of 0 bases from V and 2 bases from J, the junction contained 8 bases not matched to a gene. This CDR3 region has 17 residues. Germline lookup yields CDR1 MNHEY and CDR2 SVGEGT. This chain's CDR3 is CASSYSLLAGRTYEQYF. The DNA of the CDR3 is TGTGCCAGCAGTTACTCGTTGCTAGCGGGAAGGACCTACGAGCAGTACTTC.

The V gene is TRBV4-1, the J gene TRBJ1-2; TRBD1 matches at 7 bases. V dropped 0 bases and J dropped 8; count of bases not matched to a gene: 15. Per the germline V gene, CDR1 is MGHRA and CDR2 is YSYEKL. The CDR3 spans 17 residues. This chain's CDR3 is CASSQDRTRQGVGGYTF. DNA for the CDR3: TGCGCCAGCAGCCAAGATCGGACTCGACAGGGCGTGGGGGGCTACACCTTC.

V gene TRBV20-1 combines with J gene TRBJ1-4, with D uncertain. Germline V gene lookup returns CDR1 DFQATT and CDR2 SNEGSKA (reference sequence). Trimming pared 1 base from V and 2 bases from J, leaving 11 bases between. The CDR3 has 15 amino acids. The CDR3 DNA follows: TGCAGTGCTAGAGCCCCGTATGGGACTAATGAAAAACTGTTTTTT. Translation gives CSARAPYGTNEKLFF.

Many counts were recorded for this clonotype. This chain links TRBV11-2 with TRBJ2-7; the match to TRBD2 covers 11 bases. CDR3 length: 18 amino acids. V lost 3 bases and J lost 2; bases outside the gene matches: 12. Looked up from germline, CDR1 is SGHAT and CDR2 is FQNNGV. CDR3 loop: CASSFQLTSGSLTYEQYF. DNA of the CDR3: TGTGCCAGCAGCTTCCAACTCACTAGCGGGAGCTTAACCTACGAGCAGTACTTC. Based on the CDR3 plus reference TRBV11-2 and TRBJ2-7, the full variable domain is EAGVAQSPRYKIIEKRQSVAFWCNPISGHATLYWYQQILGQGPKLLIQFQNNGVVDDSQLPKDRFSAERLKGVDSTLKIQPAKLEDSAVYLCASSFQLTSGSLTYEQYFGPGTRLTVT.

This clonotype was counted ten times or more. The chain carries TRBV4-1 and TRBJ1-1, with unresolved D. The V gene's germline CDR1 is MGHRA and CDR2 YSYEKL. There are 12 residues in the CDR3. V was shortened by 1 base and J by 8 bases, with 8 bases between the two germline ends. CDR3 in DNA: TGCGCCAGCAGCCAAGTTAAGGGAGAAGCTTTCTTT. Protein: CASSQVKGEAFF.

This clonotype was counted ten times or more. The chain combines TRBV7-8 with TRBJ2-5, with 8 bases matching TRBD2. The V gene end was trimmed by 0 bases and the J gene end by 2 bases; junction bases not matched to a gene: 11. CDR1 is SGHVS and CDR2 is FQNEAQ in the germline V gene. The CDR3 has 18 residues. CDR3 residues: CASSLALEVAGSQETQYF. In nucleotides, the CDR3 is TGTGCCAGCAGCTTAGCGCTGGAGGTAGCGGGGAGTCAAGAGACCCAGTACTTC. The full variable domain, its missing parts supplied by reference TRBV7-8 and TRBJ2-5, is GAGVSQSPRYKVAKRGQDVALRCDPISGHVSLFWYQQALGQGPEFLTYFQNEAQLDKSGLPSDRFFAERPEGSVSTLKIQRTQQEDSAVYLCASSLALEVAGSQETQYFGPGTRLLVL.

The chain employs TRBV27 and TRBJ1-2; 10 nucleotides align to TRBD1. From germline, CDR1 is MNHEY and CDR2 SMNVEV (reference sequence). This CDR3 comprises 14 residues. V lost 4 bases, J lost 10 bases, and 9 bases stayed unmatched. CDR3: CASSYTRDRGPYTF. CDR3 nucleotide sequence: TGTGCCAGCAGTTATACCCGGGACAGGGGTCCCTACACCTTC.

This sequence joins TRBV5-1 and TRBJ2-7; the match to TRBD2 covers 9 bases. Unmatched junction bases numbered 6, after V lost 0 bases and J lost 2 bases. This CDR3 is built from 16 residues. Germline lookup yields CDR1 SGHRS and CDR2 YFSETQ. The CDR3 DNA reads TGCGCCAGCAGCTTGGCTGGCGGGAGGGCTCCCTACGAGCAGTACTTC. Amino acid sequence: CASSLAGGRAPYEQYF.

This clonotype was recorded many times. This chain joins TRBV28 and TRBJ1-4, with TRBD1 identical over 7 bases. Germline-derived CDR1 and CDR2 are MDHEN and SYDVKM. The CDR3 extends over 17 amino acids. V lost 5 bases to trimming and J lost 10 bases; unmatched junction nucleotides: 19. The CDR3 nucleotides are TGTGCCAGCAGTAGCCTCCGGGACAGATCATCGACGGGAAAACTGTTTTTT. Protein: CASSSLRDRSSTGKLFF.

There are a few counts of this clonotype. The chain employs TRBV4-1 and TRBJ2-1, with 13 bases identical to TRBD2. Losses at the gene ends were 2 bases for V and 6 bases for J; bases not matched to a gene: 10. Germline values: CDR1 MGHRA, CDR2 YSYEKL. CDR3 size: 18 residues. CDR3: CASSQSAPGLAGINEQFF. The CDR3, as DNA: TGCGCCAGCAGCCAAAGCGCCCCGGGACTAGCGGGGATCAATGAGCAGTTCTTC.

This clonotype has only a few counts. The V and J genes are TRBV20-1 and TRBJ1-2; no definite D call. The CDR3 has 13 residues. Germline V gene lookup returns CDR1 DFQATT and CDR2 SNEGSKA (reference sequence). With 2 bases removed from V and 4 bases from J, the gap between germline ends came to 11 bases. The CDR3: CSARQVSVYGYTF. As DNA, the CDR3 is TGCAGTGCTAGACAGGTATCGGTCTATGGCTACACCTTC.

The chain employs TRBV28 and TRBJ1-2, with 10 positions matching TRBD1. The CDR3 runs 15 residues. Trimming took 7 bases from V and 4 from J; bases not matched to a gene: 9. Germline loops: CDR1 MDHEN, CDR2 SYDVKM. The CDR3, as DNA: TGTGCCAGCACCGTTCCGGGACAGGGGTTCTATGGCTACACCTTC. The encoded protein is CASTVPGQGFYGYTF.

The rearrangement joins TRBV27 to TRBJ1-3; no clear D gene. Trimming shortened V by 2 bases and J by 2 bases, and 10 bases separated the two germline ends. This CDR3 spans 15 amino acids. CDR1 is MNHEY and CDR2 is SMNVEV in the germline V gene (reference sequence). As DNA, the CDR3 is TGTGCCAGCAGTTTAGGTGGGAACCCTGGAAACACCATATATTTT. Its protein is CASSLGGNPGNTIYF.

This clonotype was recorded many times. This chain connects TRBV19 to TRBJ2-3, with D possibly matching TRBD2 (5 bases). The CDR3 is made up of 18 amino acids. Germline assignment: CDR1 LNHDA and CDR2 SQIVND (reference sequence). Trimming took off 6 bases at V and 7 bases at J, with 29 bases between the two ends. CDR3 amino acids: CASRRRHRDTKVGHTQYF. CDR3 coding DNA: TGTGCCAGTAGACGTAGACACCGGGATACGAAAGTCGGGCATACGCAGTATTTT.

In its sample, this clonotype was seen a few times. The chain couples TRBV6-2 or TRBV6-3 to TRBJ2-3, with D possibly matching TRBD1 (6 bases). This CDR3 is 13 amino acids long. V shed 4 bases and J shed 6 bases, with 11 bases lying between them. CDR1 and CDR2 from the germline V gene are MNHEY and SVGEGT. CDR3 loop: CASSSLRGDTQYF. The CDR3 region has the DNA TGTGCCAGCAGTTCTCTCAGGGGCGATACGCAGTATTTT.

This clonotype was counted many times. This chain links TRBV28 with TRBJ2-3, with a tentative D call TRBD1 (6 bases). This CDR3 spans 22 amino acids. Germline CDR1 MDHEN, CDR2 SYDVKM. Trimming shortened V by 5 bases and J by 0 bases, and 33 bases separated the two germline ends. The CDR3 bases are TGTGCCAGCAGTCGTGGACAGCTTAGCACCCATGTATCTCTCGAGAGCACAGATACGCAGTATTTT. Translation: CASSRGQLSTHVSLESTDTQYF.

This clonotype was picked up a small number of times. The chain couples TRBV4-2 to TRBJ1-1; D possibly corresponds to TRBD1 (5 bases). The CDR3 loop spans 15 amino acids. Per the germline V gene, CDR1 is LGHNA and CDR2 is YNFKEQ. Between the trimmed V and J ends, which lost 0 bases and 7 bases, there was a span of 15 bases. CDR3 nucleotide sequence: TGTGCCAGCAGCCAAGAAGCGGGGGATGGAAGTGAAGCTTTCTTT. It encodes CASSQEAGDGSEAFF.

The rearrangement joins TRBV7-9 to TRBJ2-1; TRBD2 agrees at 9 bases. The junction had 10 bases not matched to a gene; V was cut back by 4 bases and J by 9 bases. CDR1 SEHNR and CDR2 FQNEAQ come from the germline V gene (reference sequence). The CDR3 spans 15 residues. The CDR3 loop reads CASSSVTSGFGEQFF. CDR3 DNA: TGTGCCAGCAGCTCGGTTACTAGCGGGTTTGGTGAGCAGTTCTTC.